Listed below are T cell receptor beta chains from one sample, sequenced in a study of OX40 agonist ivuxolimab in advanced cancers. Using immunoSEQ multiplex PCR, the repertoire was profiled, and TCRdb retains in-frame clones only, with some absent. The sample holds 84,000 or so clones, 94% seen once. The sample was CD4+ or CD8+ T cells sorted from blood, taken in a trial of the OX40 agonist ivuxolimab. The receptors originated from an adult with an advanced solid tumor such as melanoma, head and neck, liver or kidney cancer. CDR3s include the opening cysteine and the closing phenylalanine or tryptophan. A D gene is named only where the DNA matches it firmly. Clone size is stated in some rows and not others, as once, few, many or a class when expanded.

j_gene: TRBJ2-2; d_gene: TRBD2; abundance: once; v_gene: TRBV7-3; CDR3nt: TGTGCCAGCAGCCTGCCTGCGACTAGCGGGAGGAGGGGAACCGGGGAGCTGTTTTTT; CDR3aa: CASSLPATSGRRGTGELFF
j_gene: TRBJ2-7; d_gene: TRBD2; abundance: .; v_gene: TRBV28; CDR3nt: TGTGCCAGCAGCACTACTCTTAGACTAGCGGGGGAGGCTGAGCAGTACTTC; CDR3aa: CASSTTLRLAGEAEQYF
j_gene: TRBJ1-2; d_gene: TRBD1; abundance: .; v_gene: TRBV10-3; CDR3nt: TGTGCCATCAGCGAAGGGGGCGTGGACTATGGCTACACCTTC; CDR3aa: CAISEGGVDYGYTF
j_gene: TRBJ2-2; d_gene: .; abundance: few; v_gene: TRBV30; CDR3nt: TGTGCCTGGAGTGTACGAGCCGGGGAGCTGTTTTTT; CDR3aa: CAWSVRAGELFF
j_gene: TRBJ2-5; d_gene: TRBD2; abundance: once; v_gene: TRBV7-9; CDR3nt: TGTGCCAGCAGCTCGGGACTAGCGGGAGCACTCCAAGAGACCCAGTACTTC; CDR3aa: CASSSGLAGALQETQYF
j_gene: TRBJ2-3; d_gene: .; abundance: .; v_gene: TRBV7-6; CDR3nt: TGTGCCAGCAGCTTAGAAGCTAGCGGCACAGATACGCAGTATTTT; CDR3aa: CASSLEASGTDTQYF
j_gene: TRBJ2-1; d_gene: TRBD2; abundance: once; v_gene: TRBV11-2; CDR3nt: TGTGCCAGCGGCTATAGCGGGAGTCACAATGAGCAGTTCTTC; CDR3aa: CASGYSGSHNEQFF
j_gene: TRBJ2-1; d_gene: TRBD2; abundance: .; v_gene: TRBV9; CDR3nt: TGTGCCAGCAGCGTAGGTTTAGCGGGAGATCGTTACTACAATGAGCAGTTCTTC; CDR3aa: CASSVGLAGDRYYNEQFF
j_gene: TRBJ2-1; d_gene: TRBD2; abundance: .; v_gene: TRBV9; CDR3nt: TGTGCCAGCAGCATAGGGACTAGCGGGACCTACAATGAGCAGTTCTTC; CDR3aa: CASSIGTSGTYNEQFF
j_gene: TRBJ1-5; d_gene: .; abundance: .; v_gene: TRBV6-5; CDR3nt: TGTGCCTCCAGGAGGGTCGGCAATCAGCCCCAGCATTTT; CDR3aa: CASRRVGNQPQHF
j_gene: TRBJ2-3; d_gene: TRBD2; abundance: .; v_gene: TRBV27; CDR3nt: TGTGCCAGCAGTTTATCCCTAGGGACTAGCGGGAGGGCCACAGATACGCAGTATTTT; CDR3aa: CASSLSLGTSGRATDTQYF
j_gene: TRBJ2-1; d_gene: .; abundance: .; v_gene: TRBV29-1; CDR3nt: TGCAGCGTCAACCGAGGCAATGAGCAGTTCTTC; CDR3aa: CSVNRGNEQFF
j_gene: TRBJ2-7; d_gene: .; abundance: .; v_gene: TRBV27; CDR3nt: TGTGCCAGCAGTTTAAATGGGCCCTACGAGCAGTACTTC; CDR3aa: CASSLNGPYEQYF
j_gene: TRBJ2-1; d_gene: .; abundance: .; v_gene: TRBV19; CDR3nt: TGTGCCAGTAGTCTCAACCCTCAGGTTAACTCCTACAATGAGCAGTTCTTC; CDR3aa: CASSLNPQVNSYNEQFF
j_gene: TRBJ1-1; d_gene: .; abundance: .; v_gene: TRBV9; CDR3nt: TGTGCCAGCAGCCCTACACCCGGGGGTGGCACTGAAGCTTTCTTT; CDR3aa: CASSPTPGGGTEAFF
j_gene: TRBJ2-1; d_gene: .; abundance: .; v_gene: TRBV18; CDR3nt: TGTGCCAGCTCACCACCGTTTAAAGGCAAGGAATTAACCCTCTACAATGAGCAGTTCTTC; CDR3aa: CASSPPFKGKELTLYNEQFF
j_gene: TRBJ2-2; d_gene: .; abundance: .; v_gene: TRBV7-5; CDR3nt: TGTGCCAGAAGCTTAGAGGGGACTAGCGGGAGGGCCTTCGTCGGTACCGGGGAGCTGTTTTTT; CDR3aa: CARSLEGTSGRAFVGTGELFF
j_gene: TRBJ2-5; d_gene: .; abundance: .; v_gene: TRBV7-2; CDR3nt: TGTGCCAGCAGCTTACAAGAGACCCAGTACTTC; CDR3aa: CASSLQETQYF
j_gene: TRBJ2-5; d_gene: .; abundance: .; v_gene: TRBV11-2; CDR3nt: TGTGCCAGCAGCGCGTCGTGGGGAATGGAGACCCAGTACTTC; CDR3aa: CASSASWGMETQYF
j_gene: TRBJ1-2; d_gene: TRBD1; abundance: once; v_gene: TRBV27; CDR3nt: TGTGCCAGCAGTTTAGTGAGACAGGGGCGGTCTAACTATGGCTACACCTTC; CDR3aa: CASSLVRQGRSNYGYTF
j_gene: TRBJ1-5; d_gene: .; abundance: few; v_gene: TRBV5-4; CDR3nt: TGTGCCAGCAGCTTAACAGGTGCGGGGAGTAGTCAGCCCCAGCATTTT; CDR3aa: CASSLTGAGSSQPQHF
j_gene: TRBJ2-7; d_gene: .; abundance: .; v_gene: TRBV28; CDR3nt: TGTGCCAGCAGTTTATGGCCCGGGACCTCTTCCTACGAGCAGTACTTC; CDR3aa: CASSLWPGTSSYEQYF
j_gene: TRBJ2-5; d_gene: .; abundance: .; v_gene: TRBV30; CDR3nt: TGTGCCTGGAGAGGGGTTTACGAGGCTCAAGAGACCCAGTACTTC; CDR3aa: CAWRGVYEAQETQYF
j_gene: TRBJ2-7; d_gene: TRBD2; abundance: .; v_gene: TRBV27; CDR3nt: TGTGCCAGCAGTTCCCCACTAGCGAATTACGAGCAGTACTTC; CDR3aa: CASSSPLANYEQYF
j_gene: TRBJ2-5; d_gene: TRBD2; abundance: .; v_gene: TRBV11-1; CDR3nt: TGTGCCAGCAGCCTGGGACTCTGGCGGGAGACCCGAGAGACCCAGTACTTC; CDR3aa: CASSLGLWRETRETQYF
j_gene: TRBJ2-7; d_gene: .; abundance: few; v_gene: TRBV5-4; CDR3nt: TGTGCCAGCAGCCAACCGGCAGGGGAAGGCGTCAACGAGCAGTACTTC; CDR3aa: CASSQPAGEGVNEQYF
j_gene: TRBJ2-3; d_gene: TRBD2; abundance: .; v_gene: TRBV9; CDR3nt: TGTGCCAGCAGCGTAGCGGGTAGCGGGTTGACAGATACGCAGTATTTT; CDR3aa: CASSVAGSGLTDTQYF
j_gene: TRBJ1-1; d_gene: .; abundance: .; v_gene: TRBV7-3; CDR3nt: TGTGCCAGCAGCTTAAGTGGGGTCCCGAACACTGAAGCTTTCTTT; CDR3aa: CASSLSGVPNTEAFF
j_gene: TRBJ2-5; d_gene: .; abundance: .; v_gene: TRBV4-1; CDR3nt: TGCGCCAGCAGCCAAGAGGTAGGCAAAGAGACCCAGTACTTC; CDR3aa: CASSQEVGKETQYF
j_gene: TRBJ2-7; d_gene: .; abundance: .; v_gene: TRBV29-1; CDR3nt: TGCAGCGTTGAAGATGGCACGGATACCTACGAGCAGTACTTC; CDR3aa: CSVEDGTDTYEQYF
j_gene: TRBJ1-1; d_gene: .; abundance: .; v_gene: TRBV7-9; CDR3nt: TGTGCCAGCAGCTCGCACCGGGCCCCGACCACTGAAGCTTTCTTT; CDR3aa: CASSSHRAPTTEAFF
j_gene: TRBJ2-1; d_gene: .; abundance: .; v_gene: TRBV13; CDR3nt: TGTGCCAGCAGCACCCACCCGTCCCTCAATGAGCAGTTCTTC; CDR3aa: CASSTHPSLNEQFF